The 25 T cell receptor beta chains given below trace back to one sample, sequenced in a study of cytomegalovirus exposure and HLA in healthy donors. Amplification used 60 Vbeta primers and 13 Jbeta primers. Clones were sequenced by immunoSEQ multiplex PCR, and TCRdb holds only the in-frame ones, with some missing. The sample holds 110,000 to 150,000 clones, about three quarters seen once. Sequencing input: PBMCs. These receptors were collected from a male donor in good health and CMV-seropositive.

The sample holds a few counts of this clone. The genes are TRBV30 and TRBJ2-7; 9 nucleotides agree with TRBD1. Unmatched junction bases numbered 7, after V lost 0 bases and J lost 4 bases. The CDR3 is 15 amino acids. The germline V gene has CDR1 GTSNPN and CDR2 SVGIG (reference sequence). The CDR3: CAWSVPGQGRYEQYF. The CDR3, as DNA: TGTGCCTGGAGTGTCCCGGGACAGGGTAGGTACGAGCAGTACTTC.

CDR3 in amino acids: CASSVGSGGDTQYF. The CDR3 DNA is TGTGCCAGCAGCGTAGGTAGCGGGGGAGATACGCAGTATTTT. V and J are TRBV9 and TRBJ2-3, with 9 bases fitting TRBD2. The V gene end was trimmed by 0 bases and the J gene end by 5 bases; junction bases not matched to a gene: 1. CDR3 length equals 14 residues. CDR1 is SGDLS, CDR2 YYNGEE, per germline.

The chain combines TRBV9 with TRBJ2-5; maybe TRBD2 (6 bases). Looked up from germline, CDR1 is SGDLS and CDR2 is YYNGEE. The CDR3 is 15 residues long. The ends were cut back, 0 bases at V and 0 bases at J, with 9 bases in the middle. The CDR3 bases are TGTGCCAGCAGCGTAGGGGCTAGCGACCAAGAGACCCAGTACTTC. Its protein product is CASSVGASDQETQYF. Drawing the rest from reference TRBV9 and TRBJ2-5, the complete variable domain is DSGVTQTPKHLITATGQRVTLRCSPRSGDLSVYWYQQSLDQGLQFLIQYYNGEERAKGNILERFSAQQFPDLHSELNLSSLELGDSALYFCASSVGASDQETQYFGPGTRLLVL.

The chain combines TRBV18 with TRBJ1-5, with 8 bases aligning to TRBD1. Trimming at V came to 5 bases and at J to 4 bases, leaving 7 bases not matched to a gene. CDR1 and CDR2 (germline): KGHSH, LQKENI. The CDR3 has 15 residues. CDR3 protein: CASSMGTGLNQPQHF. CDR3 DNA sequence: TGTGCCAGCTCAATGGGGACAGGTCTAAATCAGCCCCAGCATTTT.

The chain is built from TRBV6-4 and TRBJ2-1, with TRBD2 matching over 10 bases. CDR1 MRHNA and CDR2 SNTAGT come from the germline V gene. The ends lost 4 bases at V and 6 bases at J; junction bases unmatched: 6. The CDR3 spans 15 residues. CDR3 coding DNA: TGTGCCAGCAGTGGTGAGCGGGGGGGCTCCAATGAGCAGTTCTTC. Amino acid sequence: CASSGERGGSNEQFF.

This clone was detected once. The rearrangement links TRBV7-9 to TRBJ1-2, with 7 positions matching TRBD1. From germline, CDR1 is SEHNR and CDR2 FQNEAQ (reference sequence). The CDR3 extends over 17 amino acids. J lost 4 bases, V lost 5 bases, and 16 bases had no gene match. CDR3 residues: CASSPPRTGTTLYGYTF. The CDR3 bases are TGTGCCAGCAGCCCCCCTCGGACAGGAACAACCCTCTATGGCTACACCTTC.

V and J are TRBV20-1 and TRBJ1-5, with D hard to call. Trimming left V 5 bases short and J 4 bases short, with 3 bases between. CDR1 and CDR2 (germline): DFQATT, SNEGSKA (reference sequence). CDR3 length: 10 amino acids. The CDR3 spells CSALNQPQHF. For the CDR3, the DNA is TGCAGTGCTCTTAATCAGCCCCAGCATTTT.

The rearrangement links TRBV7-9 to TRBJ1-1, with D perhaps TRBD1 (5 bases). In germline, CDR1 is SEHNR, CDR2 FQNEAQ (reference sequence). Trimming took off 5 bases at V and 7 bases at J, with 8 bases between the two ends. The CDR3 is 11 residues long. The DNA for the CDR3 is TGTGCCAGCAGCAGGGGACTTGAAGCTTTCTTT. This gives the protein CASSRGLEAFF.

The chain joins TRBV28 to TRBJ1-3; the D is unclear. This CDR3 region has 13 residues. Trimming took 3 bases from V and 4 from J, leaving 7 bases between them. Germline V gene data show CDR1 as MDHEN and CDR2 as SYDVKM. CDR3 coding DNA: TGTGCCAGCAGTTTGGTACAGGGAAACACCATATATTTT. This translates into CASSLVQGNTIYF.

This clone appeared once. The chain joins TRBV6-5 to TRBJ2-7, with 7 bases identical to TRBD1. Germline V gives CDR1 MNHEY, CDR2 SVGAGI. The CDR3 runs to 14 residues. After removal of 5 bases from V and 3 bases from J, the junction contained 7 bases not matched to a gene. CDR3: CASSENRGGYEQYF. The CDR3 DNA sequence: TGTGCCAGCAGTGAAAACAGGGGTGGCTACGAGCAGTACTTC.

This clone showed up just a few times. The chain couples TRBV7-2 to TRBJ2-3; 9 positions agree with TRBD2. There are 15 residues in the CDR3. Germline V CDR1 and CDR2: SGHTA, FQGNSA. Losses at the gene ends were 1 base for V and 6 bases for J; bases not matched to a gene: 5. CDR3: CASSLGGAGGDTQYF. The CDR3 DNA is TGTGCCAGCAGCTTAGGTGGGGCGGGGGGGGATACGCAGTATTTT.

The sample holds a few counts of this clone. This chain uses TRBV7-2 with TRBJ2-5; D might be TRBD2 (6 bases). The CDR3 extends over 15 amino acids. Trimming took 5 bases from V and 4 from J, leaving 17 bases between them. In germline, CDR1 is SGHTA, CDR2 FQGNSA. The CDR3 coding sequence is TGTGCCAGCAGCCCAAATGCGGGAAATATAGAGACCCAGTACTTC. Translating it yields CASSPNAGNIETQYF.

The chain combines TRBV28 with TRBJ1-1; D remains unclear. The CDR3 loop spans 13 amino acids. Germline values: CDR1 MDHEN, CDR2 SYDVKM. Deletions cut 7 bases from V and 4 bases from J, with 13 bases between. The CDR3 nucleotides read TGTGCCAGCAAGTACCGGGGAGCCACTGAAGCTTTCTTT. Translating gives CASKYRGATEAFF.

This clone was counted only a few times. The chain combines TRBV9 with TRBJ1-2, with TRBD1 matching 7 bases. CDR1 is SGDLS and CDR2 is YYNGEE in the germline V gene. The length of the CDR3 is 14 residues. The V segment lost 2 bases and the J segment 8 bases; nucleotides outside the gene matches: 9. The DNA for the CDR3 is TGTGCCAGCAGCGTCAACACAGGGGCGGGAGGCTACACCTTC. It specifies CASSVNTGAGGYTF.

This chain connects TRBV6-6 to TRBJ2-1, with TRBD1 matching 8 bases. The junction had 6 bases not matched to a gene; V was cut back by 2 bases and J by 9 bases. CDR1 is MNHNY and CDR2 is SVGAGI in the germline V gene (reference sequence). CDR3 size: 14 residues. The CDR3 sequence: CASSYGRGRGEQFF. The CDR3 DNA reads as TGTGCCAGCAGTTACGGCAGGGGGCGGGGTGAGCAGTTCTTC.

The chain employs TRBV6-5 and TRBJ1-6; 7 bases are a match to TRBD1. The CDR3 is 15 residues long. Germline CDR1 MNHEY, CDR2 SVGAGI. V shed 0 bases and J 7 bases; nucleotides not matched to a gene: 3. For the CDR3, the DNA is TGTGCCAGCAGTTACTCGACAGGGTGGAATTCACCCCTCCACTTT. It yields the protein CASSYSTGWNSPLHF.

This chain connects TRBV2 to TRBJ2-6; D unresolved. The CDR3 loop spans 11 amino acids. V was clipped by 2 bases and J by 13 bases, with 6 bases between them. CDR1 and CDR2 (germline): SNHLY, FYNNEI. The CDR3 protein is CASSEFSVLTF. The CDR3 coding sequence is TGTGCCAGCAGTGAATTTTCTGTCCTGACTTTC.

This clone was observed a handful of times. CDR3 amino acids: CASSESTGGNSYNSPLHF. The CDR3 DNA reads as TGTGCCAGCAGTGAATCGACAGGGGGGAATTCCTATAATTCACCCCTCCACTTT. V and J are TRBV25-1 and TRBJ1-6; 9 positions agree with TRBD1. The ends lost 1 base at V and 1 base at J; junction bases unmatched: 5. From germline, CDR1 is MGHDK and CDR2 SYGVNS. There are 18 residues in the CDR3.

V gene TRBV5-4 combines with J gene TRBJ2-2; 10 nucleotides agree with TRBD1. J was trimmed by 5 bases and V by 4 bases; bases with no gene match: 8. Germline V CDR1 and CDR2: SGHNT, YYREEE (reference sequence). The CDR3 runs to 16 residues. CDR3 nucleotides: TGTGCCAGCAGCCTCCCGACAGGGGGCAAAACCGGGGAGCTGTTTTTT. The encoded protein is CASSLPTGGKTGELFF.

J is TRBJ2-1 and V is TRBV27; 9 bases are shared with TRBD1. The CDR3 runs to 15 residues. V lost 8 bases, J lost 1 base, and 6 bases stayed unmatched. The germline CDR1 and CDR2 sequences are MNHEY and SMNVEV (reference sequence). CDR3 DNA: TGTGCCAGCTTTTCCGGGACAGGGTCCTACAATGAGCAGTTCTTC. It is translated as CASFSGTGSYNEQFF.

The chain uses TRBV6-6 and TRBJ2-1; 8 nucleotides line up with TRBD2. Germline CDR1 and CDR2: MNHNY and SVGAGI (reference sequence). There are 14 residues in the CDR3. The V segment lost 7 bases and the J segment 7 bases; nucleotides outside the gene matches: 9. DNA for the CDR3: TGTGCCAGCAAGGCAAGCGGGAGAATGAATGAGCAGTTCTTC. This translates into CASKASGRMNEQFF.

J is TRBJ2-7 and V is TRBV7-9; D is unresolved. Germline values: CDR1 SEHNR, CDR2 FQNEAQ (reference sequence). The CDR3 is 12 amino acids. The V end was cut by 4 bases, the J end by 2 bases, with 6 bases between. The CDR3 DNA sequence: TGTGCCAGCAGCTACAGCCCCTACGAGCAGTACTTC. It specifies CASSYSPYEQYF.

Only one count was recorded for this clone. The CDR3 region is CASNPQGAYSNQPQHF. The CDR3 nucleotides are TGTGCCAGCAACCCACAGGGGGCATATAGCAATCAGCCCCAGCATTTT. The rearrangement joins TRBV6-6 to TRBJ1-5, with TRBD1 identical over 9 bases. V was clipped by 7 bases and J by 0 bases; unmatched bases: 7. The germline CDR1 and CDR2 sequences are MNHNY and SVGAGI (reference sequence). The CDR3 covers 16 residues.

This chain joins TRBV5-6 and TRBJ2-7; 9 positions match TRBD2. CDR1 and CDR2 from the germline V gene are SGHDT and YYEEEE. CDR3 length equals 15 residues. Trimming removed 0 bases from V and 4 bases from J; junction bases left unmatched: 5. CDR3 in amino acids: CASSLAGTSRYEQYF. The CDR3 region has the DNA TGTGCCAGCAGCTTGGCCGGGACTAGCAGATACGAGCAGTACTTC.

This clone showed up just a few times. This chain links TRBV5-4 with TRBJ2-2, with 8 bases that match TRBD1. This CDR3 is 14 amino acids long. Trimming took 4 bases from V and 6 from J; bases not matched to a gene: 5. CDR1 is SGHNT, CDR2 YYREEE, per germline (reference sequence). The CDR3 loop is CASSPDREAGELFF. The CDR3 region has the DNA TGTGCCAGCAGCCCGGACAGGGAGGCCGGGGAGCTGTTTTTT.